The 27 T cell receptor beta chains listed next were all sequenced from one sample in a study of human T cells and chemical hapten exposure. TCRdb ran MiXCR on the RACE reads and lists one entry per CDR3 protein. The sample gives some 380,000 distinct CDR3 sequences, approximately 5% of which show up once; approximately 2.3% is in the top ten. The sample's time point: patch test 1, 2 weeks after DPC sensitization. Treatment in this sample: therapeutic diphenylcyclopropenone sensitization with weekly scalp DPC. The specimen was whole blood, collected in connection with sensitization to the hapten diphenylcyclopropenone (DPC). These receptors all come from a woman aged 45-60 years with alopecia areata. Some clones in this sample may be carry-over from other donors' samples.

In this sample, this clonotype turned up many times. The chain uses TRBV6-6 and TRBJ2-5; TRBD1 is a possible D gene (6 bases). V was pared by 5 bases and J by 4 bases, with 11 bases between. The length of the CDR3 is 13 residues. CDR1 MNHNY and CDR2 SVGAGI come from the germline V gene (reference sequence). CDR3 in DNA: TGTGCCAGCAGTGCTTACAGGGTAGAGACCCAGTACTTC. It specifies CASSAYRVETQYF.

This clonotype was counted many times. V usage is TRBV3-1 and J usage is TRBJ1-2; TRBD1 aligns across 10 bases. Germline lookup yields CDR1 LGHDT and CDR2 YNNKEL (reference sequence). V dropped 4 bases and J dropped 4; count of bases not matched to a gene: 6. The CDR3 runs to 15 residues. DNA for the CDR3: TGTGCCAGCAGCCGCATGACAGGGGGCGGCTATGGCTACACCTTC. It translates to CASSRMTGGGYGYTF.

This clonotype was seen only a few times. The J gene is TRBJ2-1, the V gene TRBV11-2; 12 bases are shared with TRBD2. This CDR3 spans 16 amino acids. J was trimmed by 4 bases and V by 4 bases; bases with no gene match: 5. Germline V lookup: CDR1 SGHAT, CDR2 FQNNGV. CDR3 residues: CASSSYGTSGYNEQFF. The CDR3 DNA reads TGTGCCAGCAGCTCGTACGGGACTAGCGGGTACAATGAGCAGTTCTTC.

This clonotype was seen many times. This chain links TRBV7-2 with TRBJ1-1; perhaps TRBD1 as D (6 bases). There are 15 residues in the CDR3. V was trimmed by 3 bases and J by 1 base, leaving 12 bases between them. CDR1 and CDR2 (germline): SGHTA, FQGNSA. The CDR3 region is CASSLVQGRNTEAFF. The CDR3 DNA reads as TGTGCCAGCAGCTTGGTGCAGGGGCGGAACACTGAAGCTTTCTTT.

This clonotype was counted ten times or more. V and J are TRBV6-2 or TRBV6-3 and TRBJ1-2; 8 bases match TRBD1. Trimming cost V 2 bases and J 0 bases; bases outside gene matches: 5. The CDR3 runs to 16 residues. Germline assignment: CDR1 MNHEY and CDR2 SVGEGT. The CDR3 spells CASSYGRGPANYGYTF. The CDR3 bases are TGTGCCAGCAGTTACGGCAGGGGGCCCGCTAACTATGGCTACACCTTC.

This clonotype showed up many times. The chain couples TRBV9 to TRBJ2-7, with 9 nucleotides matching TRBD2. This CDR3 is built from 14 residues. V dropped 2 bases and J dropped 5; count of bases not matched to a gene: 5. CDR1 and CDR2 (germline): SGDLS, YYNGEE. CDR3 in amino acids: CASSVTSGTHEQYF. In DNA form, the CDR3 reads TGTGCCAGCAGCGTGACTAGCGGCACGCACGAGCAGTACTTC.

There are many counts of this clonotype. The genes are TRBV7-2 and TRBJ2-5; D is uncertain. V was trimmed by 6 bases and J by 5 bases, leaving 7 bases between them. The CDR3 extends over 11 amino acids. Germline CDR1 reads SGHTA; CDR2 reads FQGNSA. This CDR3 reads CASRGLETQYF. The CDR3 nucleotides read TGTGCCAGCAGGGGGTTGGAGACCCAGTACTTC. Combining the CDR3 with reference TRBV7-2 and TRBJ2-5 gives the whole variable domain GAGVSQSPSNKVTEKGKDVELRCDPISGHTALYWYRQSLGQGLEFLIYFQGNSAPDKSGLPSDRFSAERTGGSVSTLTIQRTQQEDSAVYLCASRGLETQYFGPGTRLLVL.

The V gene is TRBV5-1, the J gene TRBJ2-7; TRBD1 matches at 9 bases. The CDR3 contains 15 residues. J gave up 5 bases and V 4 bases, and 10 bases lay outside the gene matches. Germline V lookup: CDR1 SGHRS, CDR2 YFSETQ. This CDR3 reads CASSLHGTGKNEQYF. CDR3 DNA: TGCGCCAGCAGCCTCCACGGGACAGGGAAAAACGAGCAGTACTTC.

This clonotype was found many times. V usage is TRBV20-1 and J usage is TRBJ1-1, with 11 bases aligning to TRBD1. The CDR3 contains 14 residues. With V trimmed by 1 base and J by 4 bases, 2 bases remained unmatched. Germline assignment: CDR1 DFQATT and CDR2 SNEGSKA (reference sequence). Here the CDR3 reads CSARGGTGGTEAFF. As DNA, the CDR3 is TGCAGTGCTAGAGGGGGGACAGGGGGCACTGAAGCTTTCTTT.

The V call is TRBV6-2 or TRBV6-3, the J call TRBJ2-5, with D possibly matching TRBD2 (6 bases). The CDR3 extends over 14 amino acids. V lost 5 bases, J lost 2 bases, and 12 bases lay in between. The V gene's germline CDR1 is MNHEY and CDR2 SVGEGT. DNA for the CDR3: TGTGCCAGCAGTCCCCGCCGGGGGCAAGAGACCCAGTACTTC. This codes for CASSPRRGQETQYF.

This clonotype was picked up many times. This rearrangement joins TRBV6-6 to TRBJ1-2, with D possibly TRBD1 on 6 matching bases. The V gene's germline CDR1 is MNHNY and CDR2 SVGAGI (reference sequence). The V gene lost 2 bases and the J gene lost 4 bases, with 11 bases spanning the gap. This CDR3 spans 14 amino acids. CDR3 DNA sequence: TGTGCCAGCAGTTACGCTGGGGGCGGCTATGGCTACACCTTC. Translated, it gives CASSYAGGGYGYTF.

Of note for this clonotype: A clone one base away is much larger, so this may be a read error. The rearrangement uses TRBV27 and TRBJ2-2; D is unclear. V was cut by 4 bases and J by 5 bases, with 5 bases left in between. The CDR3 is 12 amino acids. Per germline, CDR1 MNHEY and CDR2 SMNVEV (reference sequence). The chain's CDR3 is CASSYRTGELFF. The CDR3 nucleotides are TGTGCCAGCAGTTATAGAACCGGGGAGCTGTTTTTT.

This clonotype has ten or more counts. The chain links TRBV29-1 to TRBJ2-2; no reliable D call. Germline V gene lookup returns CDR1 SQVTM and CDR2 ANQGSEA. The V and J ends lost 3 bases and 6 bases respectively, with 5 bases between them. The CDR3 covers 11 residues. CDR3 sequence reads: CSVEEPGELFF. CDR3 in DNA: TGCAGCGTTGAGGAACCCGGGGAGCTGTTTTTT.

This clonotype has a count of ten or more. The J gene is TRBJ2-7, the V gene TRBV7-2; tentatively, D is TRBD2 (7 bases). The CDR3 covers 14 residues. CDR1 SGHTA and CDR2 FQGNSA come from the germline V gene. Trimming left V 8 bases short and J 3 bases short, with 17 bases between. The CDR3 sequence is CASRTGGAYYEQYF. The CDR3 nucleotides are TGTGCCAGCCGCACGGGGGGCGCGTACTACGAGCAGTACTTC.

This clonotype was counted ten times or more. The V and J genes are TRBV12-3 or TRBV12-4 and TRBJ2-1; TRBD2 agrees at 7 bases. This CDR3 has 15 residues. J lost 2 bases, V lost 6 bases, and 7 bases had no gene match. Here the CDR3 DNA reads TGTGCCAGCAGGCCTCTGGCGGGAGCCTACAATGAGCAGTTCTTC. This codes for CASRPLAGAYNEQFF.

This rearrangement joins TRBV7-2 to TRBJ2-7; the D gene is possibly TRBD2 (7 bases). Germline V gene lookup returns CDR1 SGHTA and CDR2 FQGNSA. The CDR3 loop spans 14 amino acids. V lost 1 base, J lost 5 bases, and 12 bases lay in between. The DNA of the CDR3 is TGTGCCAGCAGCTTAGTGCGGGGGCGGGACGAGCAGTACTTC. Its translation is CASSLVRGRDEQYF.

This clonotype was detected only a few times. The rearrangement links TRBV28 to TRBJ2-3, with 9 bases fitting TRBD2. CDR1 is MDHEN and CDR2 is SYDVKM in the germline V gene. The CDR3 runs to 16 residues. Trimming cost V 2 bases and J 4 bases; bases outside gene matches: 7. The CDR3 loop reads CASSLAGGPRADTQYF. CDR3 coding DNA: TGTGCCAGCAGTTTAGCGGGAGGGCCCCGGGCAGATACGCAGTATTTT.

This clonotype has at least ten counts. The chain is built from TRBV27 and TRBJ1-3; no firm D call. V dropped 6 bases and J dropped 0 bases, with 12 bases sitting between them. This CDR3 spans 15 amino acids. In germline, CDR1 is MNHEY, CDR2 SMNVEV (reference sequence). CDR3 in amino acids: CASRPGTFSGNTIYF. CDR3 nucleotides: TGTGCCAGCAGGCCCGGCACTTTCTCTGGAAACACCATATATTTT.

This clonotype was detected many times. The chain uses TRBV7-9 and TRBJ1-3; weak D call: TRBD1 (5 bases). The germline CDR1 and CDR2 sequences are SEHNR and FQNEAQ (reference sequence). Trimming shortened V by 2 bases and J by 8 bases, and 7 bases separated the two germline ends. CDR3 size: 12 residues. CDR3 in amino acids: CASSLTGDTIYF. CDR3 in DNA: TGTGCCAGCAGCTTAACGGGGGACACCATATATTTT.

This clonotype was picked up many times. The rearrangement joins TRBV5-4 to TRBJ2-5; D not resolved. The V gene's germline CDR1 is SGHNT and CDR2 YYREEE (reference sequence). The CDR3 sequence is 12 residues long. Trimming shortened V by 2 bases and J by 0 bases, and 2 bases separated the two germline ends. The CDR3 region has the DNA TGTGCCAGCAGCTTAAACCAAGAGACCCAGTACTTC. This encodes CASSLNQETQYF.

This clonotype was counted at least ten times. The chain recombines TRBV15 with TRBJ2-3; 12 bases fit TRBD2. Germline loops: CDR1 LNHNV, CDR2 YYDKDF (reference sequence). Losses at the gene ends were 0 bases for V and 1 base for J; bases not matched to a gene: 5. There are 18 residues in the CDR3. The CDR3 reads CATSRDLASGGGTDTQYF. CDR3 DNA: TGTGCCACCAGCAGAGATTTGGCTAGCGGGGGGGGCACAGATACGCAGTATTTT.

This clonotype has just a few counts. In DNA form, the CDR3 reads TGCGCCAGCAGCCCTGGACTAGCAGCCTTAGATACGCAGTATTTT. This sequence encodes CASSPGLAALDTQYF. The genes are TRBV4-1 and TRBJ2-3, with TRBD2 identical over 8 bases. CDR1 is MGHRA and CDR2 is YSYEKL in the germline V gene. The CDR3 loop spans 15 amino acids. Trimming cost V 4 bases and J 5 bases; bases outside gene matches: 8.

The V and J genes are TRBV15 and TRBJ2-1; 13 bases match TRBD2. Germline values: CDR1 LNHNV, CDR2 YYDKDF (reference sequence). J was trimmed by 9 bases and V by 5 bases; bases with no gene match: 4. The CDR3 sequence is 14 residues long. CDR3 nucleotides: TGTGCCACCAGCTCGCGGACTAGCGGGGGTGAGCAGTTCTTC. Translation gives CATSSRTSGGEQFF.

This clonotype was seen ten or more times. V is TRBV7-9 and J is TRBJ2-7; possible D gene TRBD1, 6 bases. In germline, CDR1 is SEHNR, CDR2 FQNEAQ (reference sequence). This CDR3 has 12 amino acids. Trimming took off 11 bases at V and 7 bases at J, with 18 bases between the two ends. As DNA, the CDR3 is TGTGCCTGGGGGATCAGAAGGGGGGAGCAGTACTTC. Residues: CAWGIRRGEQYF. Full variable domain (outside the CDR3, taken from reference TRBV7-9 and TRBJ2-7): DTGVSQNPRHKITKRGQNVTFRCDPISEHNRLYWYRQTLGQGPEFLTYFQNEAQLEKSRLLSDRFSAERPKGSFSTLEIQRTEQGDSAMYLCAWGIRRGEQYFGPGTRLTVT.

This clonotype appeared many times. This sequence joins TRBV5-1 and TRBJ1-1; perhaps TRBD1 as D (6 bases). Trimming took 5 bases from V and 2 from J, leaving 19 bases between them. This CDR3 is built from 16 residues. The germline CDR1 and CDR2 sequences are SGHRS and YFSETQ. CDR3 residues: CASSSDSRGGNTEAFF. The CDR3 DNA follows: TGCGCCAGCAGTTCAGATAGCAGGGGCGGTAACACTGAAGCTTTCTTT. Using reference TRBV5-1 and TRBJ1-1 for the parts outside the CDR3, the full variable domain is KAGVTQTPRYLIKTRGQQVTLSCSPISGHRSVSWYQQTPGQGLQFLFEYFSETQRNKGNFPGRFSGRQFSNSRSEMNVSTLELGDSALYLCASSSDSRGGNTEAFFGQGTRLTVV.

This clonotype was seen repeatedly, ten times or more. The chain is built from TRBV25-1 and TRBJ1-2; D is unresolved. Trimming took 4 bases from V and 4 from J, leaving 4 bases between them. The CDR3 totals 11 residues. The V gene's germline CDR1 is MGHDK and CDR2 SYGVNS. CDR3 loop: CASSGGYGYTF. CDR3 in DNA: TGTGCCAGCAGTGGCGGCTATGGCTACACCTTC.

The CDR3 spells CSARQASGGTDTQYF. Written as DNA, the CDR3 is TGCAGTGCTAGACAGGCTAGCGGGGGAACAGATACGCAGTATTTT. The chain links TRBV20-1 to TRBJ2-3, with 10 bases identical to TRBD2. Germline CDR1 is DFQATT and CDR2 is SNEGSKA (reference sequence). This CDR3 is built from 15 residues. After removal of 2 bases from V and 3 bases from J, the junction contained 5 bases not matched to a gene.